A selection of T cell receptor beta chains follows, all from one sample in a study of shared clonotypes between healthy human individuals. TCRdb's copy holds only in-frame clones and misses some; the assay was immunoSEQ multiplex PCR. Here the sample spans around 2.5 million clones, 93% being singletons. Source material: naive CD4+ T cells from PBMCs. The source is a man between 18 and 29 years old in good health. Some clones in this sample may be carry-over from other donors' samples. Each CDR3 is given with its conserved first and last residue. Fields, in order: clone size, J gene, V gene, D gene, CDR3 length, CDR3 DNA, CDR3 protein. D genes are given only for firm matches. Clone sizes are given selectively: once, few, many, or a class where the clone is expanded.

>.|TRBJ1-5|TRBV10-3|.|15
TGTGCCATCGGGGGGAGGAGAAACCCGGAGGAGCCCCAGCATTTT
CAIGGRRNPEEPQHF
>.|TRBJ2-1|TRBV7-2|TRBD2|16
TGTGCCAGCAGCTTAGGTCCGGGAGGGGCCTACAATGAGCAGTTCTTC
CASSLGPGGAYNEQFF
>.|TRBJ2-2|TRBV25-1|.|15
TGTGCCAGCAGTGAATTTACAGGCTCCACCGGGGAGCTGTTTTTT
CASSEFTGSTGELFF
>.|TRBJ2-7|TRBV11-2|.|14
TGTGCCAGCAGCTCTCAGACTAGGTCGGATGCGCAGTACTTC
CASSSQTRSDAQYF
>.|TRBJ2-6|TRBV28|.|16
TGTGCCAGCACCCCGACAGGTAGCTCTGGGGCCAACGTCCTGACTTTC
CASTPTGSSGANVLTF
>.|TRBJ2-1|TRBV5-1|.|13
TGCGCCAGCAGCGTCGGGCCCGCCAATGAGCAGTTCTTC
CASSVGPANEQFF
>.|TRBJ2-1|TRBV9|.|15
TGTGCCAGCAGCACCGTGGGGGTCTCCTACAATGAGCAGTTCTTC
CASSTVGVSYNEQFF
>once|TRBJ2-7|TRBV6-5|.|15
TGTGCCAGCAGTTACTGGGGGGCGCCCTCCTACGAGCAGTACTTC
CASSYWGAPSYEQYF
>.|TRBJ2-3|TRBV6-1|TRBD1|17
TGTGCCAGCAGTGGCACCGGGACAGGGGTGAGAACAGATACGCAGTATTTT
CASSGTGTGVRTDTQYF
>.|TRBJ2-1|TRBV28|.|14
TGTGCCAGCAGTTTCTTAGAGGACTACAATGAGCAGTTCTTC
CASSFLEDYNEQFF
>.|TRBJ1-1|TRBV5-4|.|14
TGTGCCAGCAGCTTGGACGGGGGCGTAAGAGAAGCTTTCTTT
CASSLDGGVREAFF
>.|TRBJ2-6|TRBV7-6|TRBD1|18
TGTGCCAGCAGCTTAGTTGGACAGGGGGCGGTTGGGGCCAACGTCCTGACTTTC
CASSLVGQGAVGANVLTF
>.|TRBJ1-2|TRBV5-1|TRBD1|15
TGCGCCAGCAGCTGGGGGTCGACAGGGGCCTATGGCTACACCTTC
CASSWGSTGAYGYTF
>.|TRBJ2-7|TRBV5-4|.|16
TGTGCCAGCAGCCCCTCGGGGGCAGCCCTCGACTACGAGCAGTACTTC
CASSPSGAALDYEQYF
>.|TRBJ2-1|TRBV4-3|TRBD2|15
TGCGCCAGCAGCCGTGGACTAGCATTTTTCAATGAGCAGTTCTTC
CASSRGLAFFNEQFF
>.|TRBJ2-5|TRBV7-3|.|15
TGTGCCAGCAGCCCAACAGGGAGCTTCCAAGAGACCCAGTACTTC
CASSPTGSFQETQYF
>.|TRBJ2-7|TRBV6-5|.|12
TGTGCCAGCAGAACGTCCCCTTACGAGCAGTACTTC
CASRTSPYEQYF
>.|TRBJ2-5|TRBV7-3|.|13
TGTGCCAGCAGCTTAGACAACCAAGAGACCCAGTACTTC
CASSLDNQETQYF
>.|TRBJ2-4|TRBV10-1|.|14
TGCGCCAGCAGTGCAGGGGACCCCAAAAACATTCAGTACTTC
CASSAGDPKNIQYF
>.|TRBJ2-7|TRBV5-4|.|14
TGTGCCAGCAGCTTGGCCCCCAGCCCCGACGAGCAGTACTTC
CASSLAPSPDEQYF
>.|TRBJ1-1|TRBV9|.|14
TGTGCCAGCAGCGTAGTTAGGTCCAATACTGAAGCTTTCTTT
CASSVVRSNTEAFF
>.|TRBJ2-6|TRBV19|TRBD1|19
TGTGCCAGTAAAGGACCCTGGGGACAGCGAAGCTCTGGGGCCAACGTCCTGACTTTC
CASKGPWGQRSSGANVLTF
>once|TRBJ2-7|TRBV19|.|14
TGTGCCAGTAGTCTCCACAAGGGGACCTACGAGCAGTACTTC
CASSLHKGTYEQYF
>.|TRBJ2-3|TRBV11-2|.|14
TGTGCCAGCAGCTCCCGACCGGGCACAGATACGCAGTATTTT
CASSSRPGTDTQYF
>once|TRBJ2-1|TRBV30|.|11
TGTGCCTGGAGTAGTTGGAATGAGCAGTTCTTC
CAWSSWNEQFF
>.|TRBJ1-3|TRBV7-6|.|13
TGTGCCAGCAGCCCCGGTCCAGTGAACACCATATATTTT
CASSPGPVNTIYF
>.|TRBJ2-7|TRBV4-2|.|15
TGTGCCAGCAGCCAAGGTCCCGGAGCCCAATACGAGCAGTACTTC
CASSQGPGAQYEQYF
>.|TRBJ1-2|TRBV5-4|.|13
TGTGCCAGCAGCATGAAAGACCGATATGGCTACACCTTC
CASSMKDRYGYTF
>.|TRBJ2-6|TRBV28|.|16
TGTGCCAGCAGCCCGGGACGGTTCTCTGGGGCCAACGTCCTGACTTTC
CASSPGRFSGANVLTF
>.|TRBJ1-4|TRBV2|.|15
TGTGCCAGCAGAAACCGGCAGGCCTTGAATGAAAAACTGTTTTTT
CASRNRQALNEKLFF
>.|TRBJ2-2|TRBV6-1|.|13
TGTGCCAGCACCCGGGTCGGAACCGGGGAGCTGTTTTTT
CASTRVGTGELFF
>.|TRBJ1-2|TRBV27|.|15
TGTGCCAGCAGTCGTCGGGACGGGTATAACTATGGCTACACCTTC
CASSRRDGYNYGYTF
>.|TRBJ2-7|TRBV5-5|TRBD1|17
TGTGCCAGCAGCTTGGGGCCTACCGGGACAGGGAAGGACGAGCAGTACTTC
CASSLGPTGTGKDEQYF
>.|TRBJ2-1|TRBV5-1|.|15
TGCGCCAGCAGCTTGACCGCCAGCTCCTACAATGAGCAGTTCTTC
CASSLTASSYNEQFF
>.|TRBJ2-6|TRBV7-9|.|14
TGTGCCAGCAGCTTAGTTGGCGCAGGCACTGTGCTGACTTTC
CASSLVGAGTVLTF
>.|TRBJ2-3|TRBV2|TRBD2|19
TGTGCCAGCAGCGCCGCCCCGGGACTAGCGGGAGCGAGGACAGATACGCAGTATTTT
CASSAAPGLAGARTDTQYF
>.|TRBJ2-3|TRBV5-4|TRBD2|14
TGTGCCAGCAGCTCGGGACTAGGTTTGGATACGCAGTATTTT
CASSSGLGLDTQYF
>.|TRBJ2-3|TRBV9|TRBD2|19
TGTGCCAGCAGCGTTCTCGGGAGGGGGCTAGCGGGGAGCACAGATACGCAGTATTTT
CASSVLGRGLAGSTDTQYF
>.|TRBJ2-7|TRBV9|.|12
TGTGCCAGCAGCGTATTCGCCTACGAGCAGTACTTC
CASSVFAYEQYF
>.|TRBJ2-7|TRBV6-1|TRBD2|13
TGTGCCAGCAGTGAACTGCGGGAGGGCCGAGTGTACTTC
CASSELREGRVYF
>.|TRBJ2-5|TRBV28|.|15
TGTGCCAGCAGCTCAGAAGGACAGGGAGGGCAGACCCAGTACTTC
CASSSEGQGGQTQYF
>.|TRBJ2-5|TRBV28|TRBD2|16
TGTGCCAGCAGTTCAATAGCGGGAGTTGGCGTGGAGACCCAGTACTTC
CASSSIAGVGVETQYF
>.|TRBJ2-2|TRBV28|.|15
TGTGCCAGCAGTTTGGCCAACGCGAACACCGGGGAGCTGTTTTTT
CASSLANANTGELFF
>.|TRBJ1-1|TRBV28|TRBD1|15
TGTGCCAGCAGTCTCGGGACAGGGATAAACACTGAAGCTTTCTTT
CASSLGTGINTEAFF
>.|TRBJ1-2|TRBV6-1|.|13
TGTGCCAGCAGTCCCGGAGGTGCCTATGGCTACACCTTC
CASSPGGAYGYTF
>once|TRBJ2-7|TRBV19|.|14
TGTGCCAGTAGTATGGCTAGTCGGGGCTACGAGCAGTACTTC
CASSMASRGYEQYF
>.|TRBJ2-7|TRBV6-1|.|14
TGTGCCAGCAGGACGGGACGGAGCTCCTACGAGCAGTACTTC
CASRTGRSSYEQYF
>.|TRBJ2-7|TRBV5-1|.|15
TGCGCCAGCAGCTTGGAGGTTCGGGGTATGGGCGAGCAGTACTTC
CASSLEVRGMGEQYF
>.|TRBJ2-7|TRBV5-4|TRBD1|15
TGTGCCAGCAGCAGGACAGGGCAAAGCTCCTACGAGCAGTACTTC
CASSRTGQSSYEQYF
>few|TRBJ1-1|TRBV2|.|13
TGTGCCAGACTCAGGGAGCGGAACACTGAAGCTTTCTTT
CARLRERNTEAFF
>once|TRBJ2-1|TRBV2|.|14
TGTGCCAGCAGTTCTACCCACTCCTACAATGAGCAGTTCTTC
CASSSTHSYNEQFF
>.|TRBJ1-3|TRBV2|.|14
TGTGCCACCTCAATGGGGGCCTCTGGAAACACCATATATTTT
CATSMGASGNTIYF